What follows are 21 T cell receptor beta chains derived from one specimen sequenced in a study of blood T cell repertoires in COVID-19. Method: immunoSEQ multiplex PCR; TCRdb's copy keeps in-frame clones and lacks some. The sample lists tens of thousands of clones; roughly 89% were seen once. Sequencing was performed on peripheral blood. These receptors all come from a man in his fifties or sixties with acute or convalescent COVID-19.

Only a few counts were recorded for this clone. CDR3 amino acids: CASSGLSSYEQYF. CDR3 sequence (DNA): TGTGCCAGCAGCGGACTCTCCTCCTACGAGCAGTACTTC. V usage is TRBV5-5 and J usage is TRBJ2-7; D may be TRBD2 (5 bases). The CDR3 has 13 residues. The germline gives CDR1 SGHKS, CDR2 YYEKEE (reference sequence). V dropped 4 bases and J dropped 0 bases, with 8 bases sitting between them.

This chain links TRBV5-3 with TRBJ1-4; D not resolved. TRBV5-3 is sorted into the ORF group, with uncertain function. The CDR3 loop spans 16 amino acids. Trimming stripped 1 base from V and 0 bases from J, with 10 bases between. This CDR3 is CARSLLTRATNEKLFF. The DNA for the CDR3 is TGTGCCAGAAGCTTGTTGACACGAGCAACTAATGAAAAACTGTTTTTT.

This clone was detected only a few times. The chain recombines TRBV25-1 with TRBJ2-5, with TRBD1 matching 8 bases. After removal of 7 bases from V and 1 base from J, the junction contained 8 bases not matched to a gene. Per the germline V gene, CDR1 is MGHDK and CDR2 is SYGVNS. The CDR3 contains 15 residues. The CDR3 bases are TGTGCCAGCATTACGGACAGGGCATCCCAAGAGACCCAGTACTTC. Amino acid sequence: CASITDRASQETQYF.

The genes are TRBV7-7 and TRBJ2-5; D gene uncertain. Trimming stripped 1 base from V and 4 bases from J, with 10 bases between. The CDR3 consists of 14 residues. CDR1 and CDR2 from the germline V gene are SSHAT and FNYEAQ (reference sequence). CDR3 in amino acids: CASSLGTTSETQYF. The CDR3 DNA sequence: TGTGCCAGCAGCTTAGGAACCACATCAGAGACCCAGTACTTC.

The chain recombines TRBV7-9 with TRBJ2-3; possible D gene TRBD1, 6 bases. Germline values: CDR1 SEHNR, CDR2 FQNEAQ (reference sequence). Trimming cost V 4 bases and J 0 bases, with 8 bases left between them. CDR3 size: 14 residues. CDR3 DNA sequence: TGTGCCAGCAGCTATCAGGGGAGCACAGATACGCAGTATTTT. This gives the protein CASSYQGSTDTQYF. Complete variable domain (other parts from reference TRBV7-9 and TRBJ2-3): DTGVSQNPRHKITKRGQNVTFRCDPISEHNRLYWYRQTLGQGPEFLTYFQNEAQLEKSRLLSDRFSAERPKGSFSTLEIQRTEQGDSAMYLCASSYQGSTDTQYFGPGTRLTVL.

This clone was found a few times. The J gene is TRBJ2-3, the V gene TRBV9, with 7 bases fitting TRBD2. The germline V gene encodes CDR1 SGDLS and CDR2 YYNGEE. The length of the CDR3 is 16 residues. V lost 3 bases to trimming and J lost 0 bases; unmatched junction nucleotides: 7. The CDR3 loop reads CASSAVTSRSTDTQYF. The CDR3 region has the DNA TGTGCCAGCAGCGCGGTGACTAGCCGAAGCACAGATACGCAGTATTTT.

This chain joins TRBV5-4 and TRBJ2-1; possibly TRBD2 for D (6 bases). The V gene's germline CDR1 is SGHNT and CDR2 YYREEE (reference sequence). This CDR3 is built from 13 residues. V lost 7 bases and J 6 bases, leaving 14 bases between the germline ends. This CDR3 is CASGTGVSNEQFF. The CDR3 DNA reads TGTGCCAGCGGGACTGGCGTCTCCAATGAGCAGTTCTTC.

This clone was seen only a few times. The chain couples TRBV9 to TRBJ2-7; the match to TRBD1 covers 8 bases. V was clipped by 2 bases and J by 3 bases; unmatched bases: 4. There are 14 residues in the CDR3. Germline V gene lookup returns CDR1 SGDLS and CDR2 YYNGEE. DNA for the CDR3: TGTGCCAGCAGCGTGGGACAGGCCCACTACGAGCAGTACTTC. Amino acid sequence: CASSVGQAHYEQYF.

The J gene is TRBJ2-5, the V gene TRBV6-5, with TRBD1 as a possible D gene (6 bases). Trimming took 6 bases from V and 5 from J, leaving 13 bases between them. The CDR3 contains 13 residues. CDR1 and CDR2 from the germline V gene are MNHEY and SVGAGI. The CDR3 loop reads CASRRTAWETQYF. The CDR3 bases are TGTGCCAGCAGGCGGACAGCTTGGGAGACCCAGTACTTC.

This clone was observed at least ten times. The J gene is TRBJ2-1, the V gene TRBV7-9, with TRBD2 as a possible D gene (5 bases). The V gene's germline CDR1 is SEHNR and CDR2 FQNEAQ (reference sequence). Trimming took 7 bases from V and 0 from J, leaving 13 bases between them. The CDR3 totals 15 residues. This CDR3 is CASNTAASSYNEQFF. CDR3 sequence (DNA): TGTGCCAGCAACACAGCGGCCAGCTCCTACAATGAGCAGTTCTTC. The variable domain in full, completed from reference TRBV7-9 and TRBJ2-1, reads DTGVSQNPRHKITKRGQNVTFRCDPISEHNRLYWYRQTLGQGPEFLTYFQNEAQLEKSRLLSDRFSAERPKGSFSTLEIQRTEQGDSAMYLCASNTAASSYNEQFFGPGTRLTVL.

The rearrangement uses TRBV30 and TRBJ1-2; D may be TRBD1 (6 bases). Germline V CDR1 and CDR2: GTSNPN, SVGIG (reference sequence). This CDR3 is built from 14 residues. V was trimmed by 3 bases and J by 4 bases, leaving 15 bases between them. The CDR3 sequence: CAWSLPSTGYGYTF. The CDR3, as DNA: TGTGCCTGGAGCCTCCCATCGACAGGCTATGGCTACACCTTC.

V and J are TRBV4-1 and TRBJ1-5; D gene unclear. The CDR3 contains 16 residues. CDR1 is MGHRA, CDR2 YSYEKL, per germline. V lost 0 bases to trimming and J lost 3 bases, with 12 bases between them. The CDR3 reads CASSQEGAVPNQPQHF. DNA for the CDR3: TGCGCCAGCAGCCAAGAAGGAGCAGTCCCCAATCAGCCCCAGCATTTT.

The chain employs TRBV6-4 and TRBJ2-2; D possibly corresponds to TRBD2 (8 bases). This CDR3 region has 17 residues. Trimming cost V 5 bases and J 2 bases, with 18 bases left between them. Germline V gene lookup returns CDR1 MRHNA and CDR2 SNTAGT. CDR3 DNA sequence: TGTGCCAGCAGTCAAAGGGGGCTAGCGGGCAACACCGGGGAGCTGTTTTTT. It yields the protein CASSQRGLAGNTGELFF.

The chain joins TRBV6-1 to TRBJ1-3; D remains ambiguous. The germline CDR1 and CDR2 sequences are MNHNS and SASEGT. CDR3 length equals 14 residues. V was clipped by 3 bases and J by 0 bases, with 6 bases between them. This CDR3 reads CASSERVSGNTIYF. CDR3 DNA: TGTGCCAGCAGTGAGAGAGTCTCTGGAAACACCATATATTTT.

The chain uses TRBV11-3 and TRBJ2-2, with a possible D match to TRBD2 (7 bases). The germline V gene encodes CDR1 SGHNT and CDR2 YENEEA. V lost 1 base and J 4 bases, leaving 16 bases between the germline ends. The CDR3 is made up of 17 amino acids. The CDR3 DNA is TGTGCCAGCAGCTTAGCGCGGGGGCGGCTTGCCACCGGGGAGCTGTTTTTT. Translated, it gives CASSLARGRLATGELFF.

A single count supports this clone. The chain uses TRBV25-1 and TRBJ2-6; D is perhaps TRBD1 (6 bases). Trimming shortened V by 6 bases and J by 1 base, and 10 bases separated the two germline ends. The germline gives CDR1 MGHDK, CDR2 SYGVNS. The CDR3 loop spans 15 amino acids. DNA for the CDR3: TGTGCCAGCAGATCCAGGGGATCTGGGGCCAACGTCCTGACTTTC. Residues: CASRSRGSGANVLTF.

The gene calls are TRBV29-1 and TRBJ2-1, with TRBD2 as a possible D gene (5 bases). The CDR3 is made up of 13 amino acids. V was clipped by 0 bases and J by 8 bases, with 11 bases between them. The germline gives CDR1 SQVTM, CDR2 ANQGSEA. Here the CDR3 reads CSVEDWRLDEQFF. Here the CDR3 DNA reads TGCAGCGTTGAAGATTGGAGGTTGGATGAGCAGTTCTTC.

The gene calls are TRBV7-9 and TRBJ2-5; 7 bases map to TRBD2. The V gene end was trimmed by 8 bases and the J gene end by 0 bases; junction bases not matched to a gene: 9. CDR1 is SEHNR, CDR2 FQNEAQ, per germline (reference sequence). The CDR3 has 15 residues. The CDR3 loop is CASRNSGENQETQYF. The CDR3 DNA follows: TGTGCCAGCCGAAACAGCGGGGAGAACCAAGAGACCCAGTACTTC.

The CDR3 here is CASSLSPSGANEQFF. The DNA for the CDR3 is TGTGCCAGCAGCTTGTCCCCTAGCGGGGCAAATGAGCAGTTCTTC. The rearrangement joins TRBV5-8 to TRBJ2-1, with 9 positions matching TRBD2. This CDR3 has 15 amino acids. CDR1 SGHTS and CDR2 YDEGEE come from the germline V gene. J gave up 7 bases and V 1 base, and 6 bases lay outside the gene matches.

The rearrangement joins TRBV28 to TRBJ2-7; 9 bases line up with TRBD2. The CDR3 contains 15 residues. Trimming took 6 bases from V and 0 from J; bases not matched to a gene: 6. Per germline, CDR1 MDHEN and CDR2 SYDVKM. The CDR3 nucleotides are TGTGCCAGCAGCCGCTTAGCGGGGGACTCCTACGAGCAGTACTTC. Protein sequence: CASSRLAGDSYEQYF. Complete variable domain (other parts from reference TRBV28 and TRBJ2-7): DVKVTQSSRYLVKRTGEKVFLECVQDMDHENMFWYRQDPGLGLRLIYFSYDVKMKEKGDIPEGYSVSREKKERFSLILESASTNQTSMYLCASSRLAGDSYEQYFGPGTRLTVT.

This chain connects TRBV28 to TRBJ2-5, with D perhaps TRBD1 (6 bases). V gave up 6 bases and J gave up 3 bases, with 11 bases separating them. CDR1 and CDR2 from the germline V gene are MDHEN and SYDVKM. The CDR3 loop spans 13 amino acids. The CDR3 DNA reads TGTGCCAGCAGCGGAGCAGGGGAAGAGACCCAGTACTTC. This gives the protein CASSGAGEETQYF.